The rows below give T cell receptor beta chains drawn from one sample of a study of response to subunit inactivated influenza vaccine. TCRdb processed the RT-PCR reads anew with MiXCR; each CDR3 protein has one entry. The repertoire holds approximately 500,000 distinct CDR3 sequences, with about an eighth as singletons. Source: PBMCs from blood, taken 40 to 50 days after vaccination. Source of these receptors: a man over 45 who received an inactivated influenza vaccine. The CDR3 runs from the conserved cysteine through the conserved F or W.

v_gene,CDR3aa
TRBV20-1,CSARGGGSGFSTDTQYF
TRBV7-9,CASSIGQGFSPLHF
TRBV20-1,CSARQMTDTQYF
TRBV24-1,CATSDPRTGAGELFF
TRBV6-1,CASSGLADAKNIQYF
TRBV11-1,CASSFSSGAAQETRYF
TRBV27,CASSFPGTDGYTF
TRBV2,CASSEEDSSYNEQFF
TRBV5-5,CASSQDYSTGELFF
TRBV10-3,CAISEVAGAFNEQFF
TRBV3-1,CASSQDWTRGMETQYF
TRBV10-3,CAISGTVAGANVLTF
TRBV11-1,CASSLGTSGIRATYNEQFF
TRBV2,CASSVSGTRETQYF
TRBV14,CASSQDPGDPYNEQFF
TRBV12-3/TRBV12-4,CASSETSGGWRDTQYF
TRBV20-1,CSARGQMQVRNTEAFF
TRBV7-9,CASSFGRASTDTQYF
TRBV7-9,CASSGHRGIFSYEQYF
TRBV4-3,CASSQLPSGGEEQFF
TRBV20-1,CSAKVESNNSPLHF
TRBV24-1,CATSNRQDLQETQYF
TRBV11-2,CASSLGLRSRGEQFF
TRBV7-8,CASSQTGFAYGYTF
TRBV30,CAWGSGTTVRNEKLFF
TRBV11-2,CASSSNRGLQETQYF
TRBV7-9,CASSSTSSGGAPRYF
TRBV20-1,CSAVTSGGRHEQYF
TRBV2,CASSVRTQETQYF
TRBV29-1,CSVEGGGVGFDEQFF
TRBV2,CASRQGLGDTQYF
TRBV4-2,CASSQSGPTDTQYF
TRBV5-1,CASSPEKYNEQFF
TRBV7-2,CASRDGQFSPLHF
TRBV28,CAGRRGGEPQHF
TRBV7-2,CASSPSRGGSETQYF
TRBV11-3,CASSLDRRDILEKLFF
TRBV20-1,CSAREHWAGGTYNEQFF
TRBV7-6,CASSWDRDHEQYF
TRBV12-3/TRBV12-4,CASKIQGAAYEQYF
TRBV15,CATSRDRGSGNTIYF
TRBV12-3/TRBV12-4,CASSLGENYEQYF
TRBV28,CASSRNTLSGANVLTF
TRBV10-3,CATLGQQGASYGYTF
TRBV3-1,CASGGRDRALNEQFF
TRBV5-1,CASSSTGVTEAFF
TRBV7-3,CASSPTSGRGWGQFF
TRBV28,CASSTNRDRGFFYEQYF
TRBV5-1,CASNLGAGGTEAFF
TRBV11-2,CASSTYRVENYGYTF
TRBV7-2,CASSPVSLAEVYEQYF